This TCR beta chain was identified in a study of shared T cell receptors in the human thymus. Both ends counted, the CDR3 spans 8 residues. Per germline, CDR1 MDHEN and CDR2 SYDVKM. TCRdb's table, derived via immunoSEQ multiplex PCR, lists solely in-frame clones and lacks some. This sample has under 450,000 clones; 95% occur once, and the top ten carry 0.015% to 0.02%. As to this clone: Lacking the conserved final phenylalanine or tryptophan, this CDR3 likely reflects a read error. It is unclear where the CDR3 begins or ends on the DNA, so no DNA is shown, and the CDR3 is as TCRdb lists it.

The chain couples TRBV28 to TRBJ2-6; the D call of TRBD2 is as the table states it, not checked on the DNA. The specimen sequenced was thymocytes. The clonotype originates from a human donor. CDR3: CASSFRAG.